This TCR beta chain is drawn from a study of early T cells in non-severe SARS-CoV-2 infection. Turning to the study itself: Sequencing was performed on bulk RNA from unsorted whole blood, leaving chains unpaired.

This clonotype was recorded many times. Its target is not known. The CDR3 is 12 residues long. CDR1 DFQATT and CDR2 SNEGSKA come from the germline V gene (reference sequence). V lost 5 bases and J lost 6, with 13 bases in between. General observations from the study: Matching results from VDJdb favored anti-spike CD8 responses, leaving private and CD4 specificities undetected.

As part of library construction, unique molecular identifiers were attached to individual cDNA molecules. Using its own MiXCR run on the 5' RACE reads, TCRdb lists one record per CDR3 protein. In the table there are tens of thousands of distinct CDR3 sequences, 9.9% of which are singletons. The rearrangement links TRBV20-1 to TRBJ1-1, with D uncertain. Sequencing was carried out using whole blood. This TCR was sampled from an adult who was a healthcare worker with PCR-confirmed SARS-CoV-2 infection or an uninfected control (not recorded which). The DNA of the CDR3 is TGCAGTGCTGGTCCGGTCCCCCCTGAAGCTTTCTTT. Protein sequence: CSAGPVPPEAFF.